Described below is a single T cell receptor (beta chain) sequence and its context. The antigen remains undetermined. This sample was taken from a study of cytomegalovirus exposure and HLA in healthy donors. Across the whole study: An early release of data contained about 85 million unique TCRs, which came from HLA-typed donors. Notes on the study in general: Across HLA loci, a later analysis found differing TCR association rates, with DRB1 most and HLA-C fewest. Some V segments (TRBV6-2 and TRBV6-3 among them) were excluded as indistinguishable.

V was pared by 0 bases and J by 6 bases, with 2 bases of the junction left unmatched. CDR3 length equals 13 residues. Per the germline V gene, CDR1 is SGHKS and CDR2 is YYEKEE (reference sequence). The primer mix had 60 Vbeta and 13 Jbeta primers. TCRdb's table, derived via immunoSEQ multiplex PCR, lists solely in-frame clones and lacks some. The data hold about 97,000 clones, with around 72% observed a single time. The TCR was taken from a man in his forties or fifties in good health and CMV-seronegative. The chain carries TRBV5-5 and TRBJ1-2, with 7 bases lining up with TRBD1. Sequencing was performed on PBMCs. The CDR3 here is CASSLAGGDGYTF. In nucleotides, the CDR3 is TGTGCCAGCAGCTTGGCAGGGGGTGATGGCTACACCTTC.